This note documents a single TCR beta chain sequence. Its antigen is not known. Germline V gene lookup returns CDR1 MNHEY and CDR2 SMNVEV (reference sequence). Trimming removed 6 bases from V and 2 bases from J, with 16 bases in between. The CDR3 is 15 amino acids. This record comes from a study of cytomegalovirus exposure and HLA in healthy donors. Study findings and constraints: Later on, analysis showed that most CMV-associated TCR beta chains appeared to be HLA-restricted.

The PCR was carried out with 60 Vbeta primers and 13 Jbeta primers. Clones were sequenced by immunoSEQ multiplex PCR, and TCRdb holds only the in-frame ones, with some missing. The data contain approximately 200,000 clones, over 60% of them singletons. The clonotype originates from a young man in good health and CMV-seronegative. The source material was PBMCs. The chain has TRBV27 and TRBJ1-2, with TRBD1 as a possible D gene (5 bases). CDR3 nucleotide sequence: TGTGCCAGCAGGCCCCTGGGGGACTTGAACTATGGCTACACCTTC. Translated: CASRPLGDLNYGYTF.